This T cell receptor (beta chain) stems from a study of CD8 T cells in Susac syndrome. General study findings and limits: The study conceded that relatively few individuals underwent its TCR sequencing and HLA analysis.

Note on this clonotype: Its specificity is not known.

CD8+ and CD4+ blood T cells underwent TCR beta sequencing. FACS enriched CD8+ TEMRA cells, while bulk CD8+ and CD4+ were negatively isolated. The CDR3 sequence is 15 residues long. Trimming pared 6 bases from V and 4 bases from J, leaving 16 bases between. Germline V gives CDR1 PRHDT, CDR2 FYEKMQ (reference sequence). After extraction with the RNeasy kit, about 0.45 to 1 ug of the RNA was reverse transcribed using random hexamers. TCRdb itself ran the immunoSEQ multiplex PCR reads through MiXCR, one entry per CDR3 protein. The table lists approximately 200,000 distinct CDR3 sequences, 90% to 95% of them singletons.

This receptor was taken from a human donor with multiple sclerosis. The specimen sequenced was CD8+ T cells from PBMCs. V gene TRBV13 combines with J gene TRBJ2-1; D is unclear. CDR3 nucleotide sequence: TGTGCCAGCAGTTCTGATAAAATCGTTTACAATGAGCAGTTCTTC. This gives the protein CASSSDKIVYNEQFF.